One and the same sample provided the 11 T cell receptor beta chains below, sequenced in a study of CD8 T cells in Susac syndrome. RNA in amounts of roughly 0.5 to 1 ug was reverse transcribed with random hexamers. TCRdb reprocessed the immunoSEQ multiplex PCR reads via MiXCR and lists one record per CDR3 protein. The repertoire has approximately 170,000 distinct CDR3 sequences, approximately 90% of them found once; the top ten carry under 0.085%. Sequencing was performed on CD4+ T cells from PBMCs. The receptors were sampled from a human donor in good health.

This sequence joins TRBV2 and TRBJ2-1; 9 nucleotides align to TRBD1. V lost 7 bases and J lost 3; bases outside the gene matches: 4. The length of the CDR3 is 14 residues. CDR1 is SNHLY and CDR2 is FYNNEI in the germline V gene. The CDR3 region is CASTGTGIYNEQFF. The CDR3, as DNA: TGTGCCAGCACCGGGACAGGGATCTACAATGAGCAGTTCTTC.

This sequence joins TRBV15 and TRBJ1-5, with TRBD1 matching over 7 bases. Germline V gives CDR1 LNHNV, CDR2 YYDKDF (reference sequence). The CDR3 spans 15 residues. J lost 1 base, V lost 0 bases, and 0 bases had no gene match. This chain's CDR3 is CATSRDRGSNQPQHF. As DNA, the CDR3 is TGTGCCACCAGCAGAGACAGGGGGAGCAATCAGCCCCAGCATTTT.

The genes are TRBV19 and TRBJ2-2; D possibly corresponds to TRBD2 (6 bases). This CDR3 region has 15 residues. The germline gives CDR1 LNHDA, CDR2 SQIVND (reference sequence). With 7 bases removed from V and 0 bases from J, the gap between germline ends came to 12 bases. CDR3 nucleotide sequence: TGTGCCAGTACCCCCGGGGGAGCGAACACCGGGGAGCTGTTTTTT. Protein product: CASTPGGANTGELFF. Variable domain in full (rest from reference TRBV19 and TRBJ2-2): DGGITQSPKYLFRKEGQNVTLSCEQNLNHDAMYWYRQDPGQGLRLIYYSQIVNDFQKGDIAEGYSVSREKKESFPLTVTSAQKNPTAFYLCASTPGGANTGELFFGEGSRLTVL.

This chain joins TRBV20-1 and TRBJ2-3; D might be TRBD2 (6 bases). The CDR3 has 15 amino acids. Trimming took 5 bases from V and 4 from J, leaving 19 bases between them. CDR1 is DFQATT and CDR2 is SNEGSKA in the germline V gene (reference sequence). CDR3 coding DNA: TGCAGTGCTCTTGGGACCCCGGAGGGTCCAGATACGCAGTATTTT. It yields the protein CSALGTPEGPDTQYF.

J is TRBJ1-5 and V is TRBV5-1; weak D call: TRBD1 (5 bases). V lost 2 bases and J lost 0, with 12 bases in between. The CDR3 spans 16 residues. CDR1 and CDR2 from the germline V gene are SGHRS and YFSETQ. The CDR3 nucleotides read TGCGCCAGCAGCTTCGGGGGGGTCTATAGCAATCAGCCCCAGCATTTT. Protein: CASSFGGVYSNQPQHF.

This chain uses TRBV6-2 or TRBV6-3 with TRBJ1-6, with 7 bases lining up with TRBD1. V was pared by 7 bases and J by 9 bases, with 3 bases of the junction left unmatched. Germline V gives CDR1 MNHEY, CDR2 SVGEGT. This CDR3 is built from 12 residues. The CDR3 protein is CASTRQGSPLHF. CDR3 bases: TGTGCCAGCACCAGACAGGGTTCACCCCTCCACTTT.

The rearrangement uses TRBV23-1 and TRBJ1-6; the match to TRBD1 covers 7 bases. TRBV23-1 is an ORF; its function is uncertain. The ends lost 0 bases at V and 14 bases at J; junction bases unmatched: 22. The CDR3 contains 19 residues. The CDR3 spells CASSQSWAWGQPFVLALHF. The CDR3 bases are TGCGCCAGCAGTCAATCGTGGGCCTGGGGACAGCCGTTTGTATTAGCCCTCCACTTT.

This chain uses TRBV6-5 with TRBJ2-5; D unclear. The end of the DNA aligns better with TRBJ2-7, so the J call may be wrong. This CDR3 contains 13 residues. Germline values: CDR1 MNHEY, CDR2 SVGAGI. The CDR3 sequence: CASSRTKGYEQYF. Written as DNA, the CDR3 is TGTGCCAGCAGCCGAACGAAGGGTTACGAGCAGTACTTC.

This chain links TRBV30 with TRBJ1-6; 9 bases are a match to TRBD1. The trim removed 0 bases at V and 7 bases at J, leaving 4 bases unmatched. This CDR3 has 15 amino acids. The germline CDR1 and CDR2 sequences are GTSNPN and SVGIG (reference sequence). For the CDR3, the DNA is TGTGCCTGGAGTGTATTGGACAGGGGAAATTCACCCCTCCACTTT. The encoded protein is CAWSVLDRGNSPLHF.

CDR3 bases: TGTGCCAGTACCCCTTTGGGGGCGGGCTCCTACAATGAGCAGTTCTTC. The encoded protein is CASTPLGAGSYNEQFF. V usage is TRBV19 and J usage is TRBJ2-1, with a possible D match to TRBD1 (6 bases). V lost 7 bases and J 0 bases, leaving 16 bases between the germline ends. The CDR3 contains 16 residues. Germline V gene lookup returns CDR1 LNHDA and CDR2 SQIVND (reference sequence).

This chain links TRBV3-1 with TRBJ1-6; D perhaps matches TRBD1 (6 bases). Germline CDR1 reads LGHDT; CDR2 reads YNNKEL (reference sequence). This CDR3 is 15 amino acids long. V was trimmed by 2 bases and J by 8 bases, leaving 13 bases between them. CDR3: CASSQPDRVDSPLHF. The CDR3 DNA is TGTGCCAGCAGCCAACCGGACAGAGTGGATTCACCCCTCCACTTT.